These 24 T cell receptor beta chains were all obtained from the same sample, sequenced in a study of OX40 agonist ivuxolimab in advanced cancers. The data were produced by immunoSEQ multiplex PCR, yet TCRdb's version contains in-frame clones alone and is incomplete. The data hold some 50,000 clones, with roughly nine tenths observed a single time. Material: CD4+ or CD8+ T cells sorted from blood, obtained in a trial of the OX40 agonist ivuxolimab. These receptors were taken from an adult with an advanced solid tumor such as melanoma, head and neck, liver or kidney cancer.

This rearrangement joins TRBV19 to TRBJ2-1, with 13 nucleotides matching TRBD2. Germline CDR1 and CDR2: LNHDA and SQIVND (reference sequence). The length of the CDR3 is 18 residues. The trim removed 2 bases at V and 6 bases at J, leaving 10 bases unmatched. CDR3 in amino acids: CASSIPRVRLAGGNEQFF. CDR3 nucleotide sequence: TGTGCCAGTAGTATACCTCGGGTGAGACTAGCGGGAGGCAATGAGCAGTTCTTC.

The genes are TRBV10-1 and TRBJ2-2; 8 bases agree with TRBD1. CDR1 is WNHNN and CDR2 is SYGVQD in the germline V gene (reference sequence). The CDR3 spans 14 residues. Trimming cost V 6 bases and J 3 bases; bases outside gene matches: 3. This chain's CDR3 is CASSETGDTGELFF. The DNA of the CDR3 is TGCGCCAGCAGCGAGACAGGGGACACCGGGGAGCTGTTTTTT.

V usage is TRBV6-4 and J usage is TRBJ2-1; TRBD2 is a possible D gene (7 bases). The CDR3 consists of 16 residues. Between the trimmed V and J ends, which lost 4 bases and 0 bases, there was a span of 13 bases. CDR1 is MRHNA, CDR2 SNTAGT, per germline. CDR3 sequence: CASSVAGASSYNEQFF. CDR3 coding DNA: TGTGCCAGCAGTGTCGCGGGGGCGAGCTCCTACAATGAGCAGTTCTTC.

This chain joins TRBV9 and TRBJ1-2; TRBD1 is a possible D gene (6 bases). V was shortened by 0 bases and J by 8 bases, with 14 bases between the two germline ends. CDR3 length equals 14 residues. Germline CDR1 SGDLS, CDR2 YYNGEE. The CDR3 sequence: CASSVGRGARGYTF. Written as DNA, the CDR3 is TGTGCCAGCAGCGTAGGTCGGGGGGCGCGAGGCTACACCTTC.

Of note for this clone: The junction departs from germline at one end; a sequencing error may be responsible. This sequence joins TRBV4-3 and TRBJ2-2; D perhaps matches TRBD2 (6 bases). Germline CDR1 reads LGHNA; CDR2 reads YSLEER. The CDR3 has 16 residues. CDR3 protein: CASSQPGTGRTWELFF. CDR3 nucleotide sequence: TGCGCCAGCAGCCAACCCGGGACTGGACGCACCTGGGAGCTGTTTTTT.

This clone was counted once. V gene TRBV29-1 combines with J gene TRBJ2-3, with D possibly matching TRBD2 (5 bases). This CDR3 is 9 amino acids long. With 7 bases removed from V and 7 bases from J, the gap between germline ends came to 6 bases. From germline, CDR1 is SQVTM and CDR2 ANQGSEA. Written as DNA, the CDR3 is TGCAGCGCCGGGAATACGCAGTATTTT. Translated: CSAGNTQYF.

This chain uses TRBV5-6 with TRBJ2-5; maybe TRBD2 (7 bases). CDR3 length: 12 residues. CDR1 is SGHDT and CDR2 is YYEEEE in the germline V gene. V lost 7 bases and J 5 bases, leaving 12 bases between the germline ends. The CDR3 is CASGGAEETQYF. The CDR3 DNA reads as TGTGCCAGCGGGGGGGCTGAGGAGACCCAGTACTTC.

The chain has TRBV28 and TRBJ2-3; 7 bases map to TRBD2. V lost 6 bases and J lost 0; bases outside the gene matches: 6. The germline V gene encodes CDR1 MDHEN and CDR2 SYDVKM. CDR3 length: 15 amino acids. CDR3 nucleotides: TGTGCCAGCAGGACCTTTAGCGGGAGCACAGATACGCAGTATTTT. As protein: CASRTFSGSTDTQYF.

This chain uses TRBV27 with TRBJ1-4; TRBD1 matches at 8 bases. CDR1 and CDR2 (germline): MNHEY, SMNVEV (reference sequence). This CDR3 spans 17 amino acids. Germline trimming cut 3 bases from V and 4 bases from J; bases unmatched to any gene: 10. This CDR3 reads CASSFRRDRGFNEKLFF. For the CDR3, the DNA is TGTGCCAGCAGTTTCCGCCGAGACAGGGGCTTTAATGAAAAACTGTTTTTT.

This chain links TRBV12-5 with TRBJ2-2; D is ambiguous. This CDR3 contains 12 residues. Germline V gene data show CDR1 as LGHNT and CDR2 as FRNRAP. CDR3: CASTGGTGELFF. The DNA of the CDR3 is TGTGCCTCCACCGGCGGCACCGGGGAGCTGTTTTTT.

The rearrangement joins TRBV7-2 to TRBJ2-1; 10 nucleotides align to TRBD2. The CDR3 extends over 17 amino acids. V gave up 1 base and J gave up 2 bases; unmatched junction bases: 5. CDR1 SGHTA and CDR2 FQGNSA come from the germline V gene. CDR3 coding DNA: TGTGCCAGCAGCTTAGATGAGCGGGAGGGGGCCTACAATGAGCAGTTCTTC. It is translated as CASSLDEREGAYNEQFF.

The rearrangement links TRBV28 to TRBJ1-1; D perhaps matches TRBD1 (5 bases). Germline V gene sequence: CDR1 MDHEN, CDR2 SYDVKM. This CDR3 has 14 amino acids. Between the trimmed V and J ends, which lost 5 bases and 1 base, there was a span of 11 bases. CDR3 DNA: TGTGCCAGCAGTCCCCCCGGGGGGAACACTGAAGCTTTCTTT. The encoded protein is CASSPPGGNTEAFF.

This clone is a singleton in its sample. This chain links TRBV7-3 with TRBJ2-2; D unclear. CDR3 size: 13 residues. CDR1 SGHTA and CDR2 FQGTGA come from the germline V gene. With 5 bases removed from V and 3 bases from J, the gap between germline ends came to 7 bases. CDR3 nucleotides: TGTGCCAGCAGCCCAGACTACACCGGGGAGCTGTTTTTT. The encoded protein is CASSPDYTGELFF.

The rearrangement uses TRBV5-4 and TRBJ2-1; 7 bases align to TRBD1. Per germline, CDR1 SGHNT and CDR2 YYREEE (reference sequence). The CDR3 runs 16 residues. With V trimmed by 2 bases and J by 1 base, 6 bases remained unmatched. The CDR3 coding sequence is TGTGCCAGCAGCTTATTACAGGGGATTTCCTACAATGAGCAGTTCTTC. Its translation is CASSLLQGISYNEQFF.

The chain uses TRBV9 and TRBJ2-7; D call uncertain. This CDR3 comprises 12 residues. From germline, CDR1 is SGDLS and CDR2 YYNGEE. V was trimmed by 7 bases and J by 4 bases, leaving 12 bases between them. CDR3 sequence: CASASLFYEQYF. The CDR3 coding sequence is TGTGCCAGCGCCTCCTTATTTTACGAGCAGTACTTC.

The chain combines TRBV5-1 with TRBJ2-7; unclear D gene. CDR3 size: 12 residues. Trimming pared 0 bases from V and 3 bases from J, leaving 4 bases between. CDR1 is SGHRS, CDR2 YFSETQ, per germline. The CDR3, as DNA: TGCGCCAGCAGCTTGGTGGGCTACGAGCAGTACTTC. Translation gives CASSLVGYEQYF.

This chain uses TRBV7-6 with TRBJ2-7; weak D call: TRBD2 (5 bases). CDR1 and CDR2 (germline): SGHVS, FNYEAQ. The CDR3 spans 14 residues. The V end lost 0 bases, the J end lost 6 bases, and 12 bases lay between the germline ends. The CDR3 here is CASSLAFGEGEQYF. In DNA form, the CDR3 reads TGTGCCAGCAGCTTAGCATTTGGCGAGGGCGAGCAGTACTTC. The full variable domain, its missing parts supplied by reference TRBV7-6 and TRBJ2-7, is GAGVSQSPRYKVTKRGQDVALRCDPISGHVSLYWYRQALGQGPEFLTYFNYEAQQDKSGLPNDRFSAERPEGSISTLTIQRTEQRDSAMYRCASSLAFGEGEQYFGPGTRLTVT.

J is TRBJ1-1 and V is TRBV7-9; D not resolved. The V gene lost 6 bases and the J gene lost 1 base, with 6 bases spanning the gap. The CDR3 covers 12 residues. Per the germline V gene, CDR1 is SEHNR and CDR2 is FQNEAQ (reference sequence). The CDR3 protein is CASSRANTEAFF. Written as DNA, the CDR3 is TGTGCCAGCAGTAGGGCGAACACTGAAGCTTTCTTT.

The chain recombines TRBV7-2 with TRBJ2-7; TRBD2 agrees at 8 bases. The length of the CDR3 is 13 residues. The germline V gene has CDR1 SGHTA and CDR2 FQGNSA. J gave up 6 bases and V 5 bases, and 6 bases lay outside the gene matches. CDR3 nucleotide sequence: TGTGCCAGCAGCCGGGGGGGTGGGGTCGAGCAGTACTTC. Encoded protein: CASSRGGGVEQYF.

The gene calls are TRBV6-5 and TRBJ2-1; TRBD1 agrees at 9 bases. In germline, CDR1 is MNHEY, CDR2 SVGAGI. After removal of 2 bases from V and 5 bases from J, the junction contained 4 bases not matched to a gene. This CDR3 is 15 amino acids long. The CDR3, as DNA: TGTGCCAGCAGTTACGGAGGGGACAGGGACAATGAGCAGTTCTTC. This gives the protein CASSYGGDRDNEQFF.

The rearrangement uses TRBV27 and TRBJ2-1; a possible D gene is TRBD2 (6 bases). From germline, CDR1 is MNHEY and CDR2 SMNVEV (reference sequence). CDR3 length: 15 amino acids. The ends were cut back, 1 base at V and 0 bases at J, with 7 bases in the middle. Here the CDR3 reads CASSLFGGSYNEQFF. The CDR3 coding sequence is TGTGCCAGCAGTTTATTCGGGGGCTCCTACAATGAGCAGTTCTTC.

CDR3 nucleotide sequence: TGTGCCAGCAGCTCCCACAAGGAACCAGCCTATTACGAGCAGTACTTC. It specifies CASSSHKEPAYYEQYF. This chain uses TRBV7-8 with TRBJ2-7; no clear D. V was clipped by 4 bases and J by 4 bases, with 20 bases between them. CDR3 length: 16 amino acids. Germline V gives CDR1 SGHVS, CDR2 FQNEAQ.

J is TRBJ1-1 and V is TRBV4-1; TRBD1 matches at 7 bases. V gave up 2 bases and J gave up 0 bases; unmatched junction bases: 6. Germline V lookup: CDR1 MGHRA, CDR2 YSYEKL. The CDR3 sequence is 16 residues long. CDR3 DNA: TGCGCCAGCAGCCAACAGGGGGGCTTAATGAACACTGAAGCTTTCTTT. As protein: CASSQQGGLMNTEAFF.

The gene calls are TRBV2 and TRBJ2-7; D ambiguous. Per germline, CDR1 SNHLY and CDR2 FYNNEI. This CDR3 region has 10 residues. V was pared by 4 bases and J by 6 bases, with 4 bases between. CDR3 residues: CASSAGEQYF. The CDR3 region has the DNA TGTGCCAGCAGTGCTGGCGAGCAGTACTTC.